This T cell receptor (beta chain) appears in the sequencing data of a study of identical twins. Study-wide results and limits: Recombination models fit unrelated individuals' TCR alpha sharing but underestimated twins'. Zero-insertion analyses could be partly confounded by invariant MAIT and iNKT cells.

This clonotype was observed a handful of times. As yet, its antigen is unknown. In TCRdb, the 5' RACE reads were re-called with MiXCR into one record per CDR3 protein. The data contain about 700,000 distinct CDR3 sequences, roughly 8% of them seen just once; the ten biggest clones take up 0.75% to 1%. V lost 6 bases and J lost 4, with 18 bases in between. The length of the CDR3 is 15 residues. Germline-derived CDR1 and CDR2 are SEHNR and FQNEAQ (reference sequence). This same sample was also taken into another study, of yellow fever vaccine responses in identical twins. That publication notes: Reportedly, the response of twins' T cells to the vaccine seemed partly convergent, partly personalized.

The material sequenced was PBMCs. This sequence was found in a woman under 30 in good health. This chain connects TRBV7-9 to TRBJ1-1; TRBD1 is a possible D gene (5 bases). The CDR3 sequence: CASSNRGVGRTEAFF. The DNA of the CDR3 is TGTGCCAGCAGTAATCGGGGGGTAGGGCGCACTGAAGCTTTCTTT.